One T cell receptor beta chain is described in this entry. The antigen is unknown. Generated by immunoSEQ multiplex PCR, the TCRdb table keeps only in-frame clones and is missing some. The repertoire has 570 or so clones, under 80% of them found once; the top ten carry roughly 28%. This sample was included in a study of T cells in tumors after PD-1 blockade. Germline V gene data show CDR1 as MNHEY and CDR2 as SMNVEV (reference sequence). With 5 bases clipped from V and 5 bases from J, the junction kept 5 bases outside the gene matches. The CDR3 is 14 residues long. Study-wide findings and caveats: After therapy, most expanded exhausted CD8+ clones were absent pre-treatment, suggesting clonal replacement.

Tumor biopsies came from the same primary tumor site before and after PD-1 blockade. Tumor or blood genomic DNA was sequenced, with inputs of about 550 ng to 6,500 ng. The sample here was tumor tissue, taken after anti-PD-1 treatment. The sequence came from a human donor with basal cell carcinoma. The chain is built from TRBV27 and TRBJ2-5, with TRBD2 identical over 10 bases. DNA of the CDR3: TGTGCCAGCAGTGAGGGGACTAGCGCGGAGACCCAGTACTTC. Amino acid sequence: CASSEGTSAETQYF.